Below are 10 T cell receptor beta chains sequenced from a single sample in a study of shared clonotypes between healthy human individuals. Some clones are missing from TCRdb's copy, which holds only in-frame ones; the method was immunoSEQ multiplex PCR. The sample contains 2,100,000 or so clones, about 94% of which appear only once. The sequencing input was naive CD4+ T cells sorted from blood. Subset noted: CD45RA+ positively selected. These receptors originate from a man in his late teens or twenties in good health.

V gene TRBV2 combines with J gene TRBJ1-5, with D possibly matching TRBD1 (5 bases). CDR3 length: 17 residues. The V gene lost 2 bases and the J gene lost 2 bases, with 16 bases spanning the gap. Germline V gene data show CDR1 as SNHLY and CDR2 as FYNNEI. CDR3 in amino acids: CASSEISGQQGNQPQHF. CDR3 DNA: TGTGCCAGCAGTGAAATTTCGGGGCAACAGGGCAATCAGCCCCAGCATTTT.

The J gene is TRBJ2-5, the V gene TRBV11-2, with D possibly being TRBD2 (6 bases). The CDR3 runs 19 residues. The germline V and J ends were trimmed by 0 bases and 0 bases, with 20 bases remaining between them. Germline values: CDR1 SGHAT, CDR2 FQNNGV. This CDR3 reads CASSLEIGSYGSYQETQYF. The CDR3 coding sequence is TGTGCCAGCAGCTTAGAAATCGGGAGTTACGGCTCATACCAAGAGACCCAGTACTTC.

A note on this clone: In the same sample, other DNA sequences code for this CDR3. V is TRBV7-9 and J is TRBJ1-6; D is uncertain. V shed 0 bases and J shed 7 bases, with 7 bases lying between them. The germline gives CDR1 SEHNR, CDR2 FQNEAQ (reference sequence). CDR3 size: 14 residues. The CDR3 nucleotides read TGTGCCAGCAGCTTAGCCGGAGGAAATTCACCCCTCCACTTT. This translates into CASSLAGGNSPLHF.

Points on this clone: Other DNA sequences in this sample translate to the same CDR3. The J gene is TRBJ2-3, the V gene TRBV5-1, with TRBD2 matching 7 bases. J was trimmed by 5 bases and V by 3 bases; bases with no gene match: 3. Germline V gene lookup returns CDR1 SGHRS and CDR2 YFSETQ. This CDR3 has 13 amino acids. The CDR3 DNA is TGCGCCAGCAGCTCCTCTAGCGGAGATACGCAGTATTTT. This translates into CASSSSSGDTQYF.

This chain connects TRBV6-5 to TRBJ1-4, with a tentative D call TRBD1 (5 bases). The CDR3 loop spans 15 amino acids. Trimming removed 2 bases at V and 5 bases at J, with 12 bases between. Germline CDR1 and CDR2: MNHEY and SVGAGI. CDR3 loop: CASSYDGARNEKLFF. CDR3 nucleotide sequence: TGTGCCAGCAGTTACGATGGGGCGCGGAATGAAAAACTGTTTTTT.

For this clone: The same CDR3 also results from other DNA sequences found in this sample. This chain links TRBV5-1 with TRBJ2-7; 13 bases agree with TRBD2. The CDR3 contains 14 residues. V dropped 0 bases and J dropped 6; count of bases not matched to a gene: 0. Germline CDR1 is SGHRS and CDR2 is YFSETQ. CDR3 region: CASSLGLAGGEQYF. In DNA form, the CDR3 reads TGCGCCAGCAGCTTGGGACTAGCGGGAGGCGAGCAGTACTTC.

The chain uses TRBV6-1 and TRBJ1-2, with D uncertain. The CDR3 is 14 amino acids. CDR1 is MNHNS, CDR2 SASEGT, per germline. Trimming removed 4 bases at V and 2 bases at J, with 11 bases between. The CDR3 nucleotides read TGTGCCAGCAGTGTCCCCGGGCCCAACTATGGCTACACCTTC. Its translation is CASSVPGPNYGYTF.

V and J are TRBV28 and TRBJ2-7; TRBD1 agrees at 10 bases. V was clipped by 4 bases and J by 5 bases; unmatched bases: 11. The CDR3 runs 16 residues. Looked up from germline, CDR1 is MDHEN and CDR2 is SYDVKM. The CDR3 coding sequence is TGTGCCAGCAGTTATTACGGACAGGGGGTTTCGAACGAGCAGTACTTC. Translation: CASSYYGQGVSNEQYF.

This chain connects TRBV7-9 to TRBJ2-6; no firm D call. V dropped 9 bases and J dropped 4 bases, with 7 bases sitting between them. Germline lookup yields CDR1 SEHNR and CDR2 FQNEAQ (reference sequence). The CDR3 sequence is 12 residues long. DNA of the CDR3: TGTGCCAGTGGGCAAGGGGCCAACGTCCTGACTTTC. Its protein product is CASGQGANVLTF. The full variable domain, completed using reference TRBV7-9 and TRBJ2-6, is DTGVSQNPRHKITKRGQNVTFRCDPISEHNRLYWYRQTLGQGPEFLTYFQNEAQLEKSRLLSDRFSAERPKGSFSTLEIQRTEQGDSAMYLCASGQGANVLTFGAGSRLTVL.

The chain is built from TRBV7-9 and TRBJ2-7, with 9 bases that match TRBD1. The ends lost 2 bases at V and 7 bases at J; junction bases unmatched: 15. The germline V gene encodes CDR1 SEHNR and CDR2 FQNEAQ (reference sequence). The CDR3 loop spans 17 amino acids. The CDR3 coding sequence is TGTGCCAGCAGCTTACTAGGTCTGGGACAGGGACTTCTAGAGCAGTACTTC. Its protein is CASSLLGLGQGLLEQYF.